This passage covers 15 T cell receptor beta chains from one sample sequenced in a study of blood T cell repertoires in COVID-19. The assay was immunoSEQ multiplex PCR, and TCRdb's table has in-frame clones only and misses some. The sample includes 150,000 to 200,000 clones, around 82% of them seen just once. Source material: PBMCs or T cells enriched from blood (not recorded which). The receptors come from a woman aged 60-75 years with acute COVID-19.

The chain joins TRBV7-8 to TRBJ2-7; D is possibly TRBD1 (6 bases). Trimming removed 5 bases from V and 7 bases from J, with 15 bases in between. The CDR3 sequence is 13 residues long. Germline CDR1 SGHVS, CDR2 FQNEAQ. The DNA for the CDR3 is TGTGCCAGCAGCCGCATGACAGGTCCAGAGCAGTACGTC. This sequence encodes CASSRMTGPEQYV.

This sequence joins TRBV27 and TRBJ1-6; 7 bases align to TRBD1. With V trimmed by 2 bases and J by 0 bases, 10 bases remained unmatched. This CDR3 spans 19 amino acids. The germline CDR1 and CDR2 sequences are MNHEY and SMNVEV (reference sequence). CDR3 loop: CASSLSRDRGSSYNSPLHF. The CDR3 coding sequence is TGTGCCAGCAGTTTAAGTCGGGACAGAGGGAGCTCCTATAATTCACCCCTCCACTTT.

The chain employs TRBV9 and TRBJ1-2; D is unresolved. Trimming took 0 bases from V and 1 from J, leaving 16 bases between them. The CDR3 sequence is 17 residues long. Germline CDR1 and CDR2: SGDLS and YYNGEE. The CDR3 nucleotides are TGTGCCAGCAGCGTAGCTACGGAACAGTCTTATAACTATGGCTACACCTTC. Translated: CASSVATEQSYNYGYTF.

This clone was seen only a few times. This rearrangement joins TRBV6-2 or TRBV6-3 to TRBJ2-2, with D possibly being TRBD2 (5 bases). V lost 5 bases and J lost 1, with 26 bases in between. The CDR3 covers 20 residues. Germline assignment: CDR1 MNHEY and CDR2 SVGEGT. The CDR3, as DNA: TGTGCCAGCAGTCCCCTCTTTGCGGGCATGTCATTTTTGAACACCGGGGAGCTGTTTTTT. Its translation is CASSPLFAGMSFLNTGELFF.

The chain couples TRBV4-3 to TRBJ1-5, with D perhaps TRBD1 (5 bases). Germline V CDR1 and CDR2: LGHNA, YSLEER. Trimming shortened V by 0 bases and J by 11 bases, and 20 bases separated the two germline ends. The CDR3 runs to 16 residues. The CDR3 nucleotides read TGCGCCAGCAGCCAAGATACCCCAGGGAAAAATGGAGCCCAGCATTTT. This translates into CASSQDTPGKNGAQHF.

This chain joins TRBV5-4 and TRBJ1-1, with D tentatively TRBD1 (6 bases). The germline gives CDR1 SGHNT, CDR2 YYREEE (reference sequence). V shed 1 base and J shed 4 bases, with 11 bases lying between them. This CDR3 contains 14 residues. The CDR3 bases are TGTGCCAGCAGCTTGTGGGGGGGCGGCACTGAAGCTTTCTTT. Protein: CASSLWGGGTEAFF.

This clone was counted between two and nine times. Here the CDR3 DNA reads TGTGCCAGCAGCCTCGCACAGGGGGCATCTTCACCCCTCCACTTT. This gives the protein CASSLAQGASSPLHF. This rearrangement joins TRBV7-2 to TRBJ1-6; 9 bases fit TRBD1. From germline, CDR1 is SGHTA and CDR2 FQGNSA. V lost 5 bases to trimming and J lost 9 bases; unmatched junction nucleotides: 8. The CDR3 is 15 amino acids. Variable domain in full (rest from reference TRBV7-2 and TRBJ1-6): GAGVSQSPSNKVTEKGKDVELRCDPISGHTALYWYRQSLGQGLEFLIYFQGNSAPDKSGLPSDRFSAERTGGSVSTLTIQRTQQEDSAVYLCASSLAQGASSPLHFGNGTRLTVT.

This clone has a single count. Other DNA sequences in this sample translate to the same CDR3. This CDR3 is CASSLGQPNQPQHF. The CDR3 region has the DNA TGTGCCAGCAGCTTGGGGCAGCCAAATCAGCCCCAGCATTTT. The chain links TRBV7-9 to TRBJ1-5, with TRBD1 as a possible D gene (5 bases). This CDR3 has 14 amino acids. Between the trimmed V and J ends, which lost 3 bases and 4 bases, there was a span of 10 bases. The germline V gene encodes CDR1 SEHNR and CDR2 FQNEAQ (reference sequence).

The chain is built from TRBV6-2 or TRBV6-3 and TRBJ2-3; D not certain. V was trimmed by 5 bases and J by 0 bases, leaving 12 bases between them. CDR3 length: 15 residues. Germline CDR1 is MNHEY and CDR2 is SVGEGT. In nucleotides, the CDR3 is TGTGCCAGCAGTCACAGCTTGACAAGCACAGATACGCAGTATTTT. Translated: CASSHSLTSTDTQYF.

The gene calls are TRBV7-2 and TRBJ2-1, with 7 bases matching TRBD2. CDR1 and CDR2 (germline): SGHTA, FQGNSA. The V segment lost 4 bases and the J segment 5 bases; nucleotides outside the gene matches: 5. The CDR3 sequence is 14 residues long. The CDR3 sequence is CASSSELAHNEQFF. The CDR3 DNA is TGTGCCAGCAGCTCCGAACTAGCGCACAATGAGCAGTTCTTC.

V gene TRBV7-7 combines with J gene TRBJ1-4, with 9 bases fitting TRBD1. The V and J ends lost 5 bases and 10 bases, in that order; junction bases with no gene match: 11. The CDR3 spans 15 residues. Per the germline V gene, CDR1 is SSHAT and CDR2 is FNYEAQ (reference sequence). Written as DNA, the CDR3 is TGTGCCAGCAGCCCAACAGGGGGCGCGGGAGGAAAACTGTTTTTT. Amino acids: CASSPTGGAGGKLFF.

The V and J genes are TRBV4-3 and TRBJ2-2, with 16 positions matching TRBD2. V was pared by 4 bases and J by 5 bases, with 10 bases of the junction left unmatched. In germline, CDR1 is LGHNA, CDR2 YSLEER. The CDR3 covers 19 residues. CDR3 sequence: CASSPGTSGRALSTGELFF. CDR3 coding DNA: TGCGCCAGCAGCCCCGGGACTAGCGGGAGGGCCCTCAGTACCGGGGAGCTGTTTTTT.

The J gene is TRBJ1-2, the V gene TRBV28; D not resolved. The germline CDR1 and CDR2 sequences are MDHEN and SYDVKM. Trimming removed 2 bases at V and 4 bases at J, with 20 bases between. The CDR3 has 17 amino acids. Written as DNA, the CDR3 is TGTGCCAGCAGTTTAGGTGGGGAGGAGTTATATTCCTATGGCTACACCTTC. This translates into CASSLGGEELYSYGYTF.

The chain joins TRBV4-2 to TRBJ2-5, with D possibly TRBD1 on 6 matching bases. Trimming removed 0 bases at V and 4 bases at J, with 15 bases between. Germline V gives CDR1 LGHNA, CDR2 YNFKEQ. This CDR3 region has 16 residues. CDR3 in DNA: TGTGCCAGCAGCCAAGAGCGGTGGCAGGGGAGAGAGACCCAGTACTTC. This codes for CASSQERWQGRETQYF.

The gene calls are TRBV5-1 and TRBJ2-2; 8 nucleotides match TRBD2. Germline V gene sequence: CDR1 SGHRS, CDR2 YFSETQ. The CDR3 totals 16 residues. Unmatched junction bases numbered 7, after V lost 6 bases and J lost 0 bases. CDR3 sequence: CASTPGGYSNTGELFF. The CDR3 DNA sequence: TGCGCCAGCACCCCGGGGGGGTATTCGAACACCGGGGAGCTGTTTTTT.